This passage covers 2 T cell receptor beta chains from one sample sequenced in a study of tumor-infiltrating lymphocytes in localized non-small cell lung cancer. Libraries were prepared by immunoSEQ multiplex PCR; TCRdb keeps only in-frame clonotypes and omits some of them. Of 15,000 to 20,000 clones in the sample, around 73% were seen once. The sequenced sample consisted of lung tumor tissue. The receptors come from a human donor with non-small cell lung cancer.

The chain combines TRBV6-5 with TRBJ1-1; TRBD1 might be the D (5 bases). The CDR3 spans 14 residues. The ends were cut back, 2 bases at V and 3 bases at J, with 10 bases in the middle. From germline, CDR1 is MNHEY and CDR2 SVGAGI. The CDR3 bases are TGTGCCAGCAGTTACGCCAGGGCGGACACTGAAGCTTTCTTT. Translation: CASSYARADTEAFF.

This rearrangement joins TRBV10-3 to TRBJ1-2; TRBD1 is a possible D gene (5 bases). This CDR3 contains 14 residues. The V gene's germline CDR1 is ENHRY and CDR2 SYGVKD. Trimming took 6 bases from V and 3 from J, leaving 14 bases between them. The CDR3 nucleotides read TGTGCCATCAGAGGGGAAGGGGTCGACTATGGCTACACCTTC. It encodes CAIRGEGVDYGYTF.